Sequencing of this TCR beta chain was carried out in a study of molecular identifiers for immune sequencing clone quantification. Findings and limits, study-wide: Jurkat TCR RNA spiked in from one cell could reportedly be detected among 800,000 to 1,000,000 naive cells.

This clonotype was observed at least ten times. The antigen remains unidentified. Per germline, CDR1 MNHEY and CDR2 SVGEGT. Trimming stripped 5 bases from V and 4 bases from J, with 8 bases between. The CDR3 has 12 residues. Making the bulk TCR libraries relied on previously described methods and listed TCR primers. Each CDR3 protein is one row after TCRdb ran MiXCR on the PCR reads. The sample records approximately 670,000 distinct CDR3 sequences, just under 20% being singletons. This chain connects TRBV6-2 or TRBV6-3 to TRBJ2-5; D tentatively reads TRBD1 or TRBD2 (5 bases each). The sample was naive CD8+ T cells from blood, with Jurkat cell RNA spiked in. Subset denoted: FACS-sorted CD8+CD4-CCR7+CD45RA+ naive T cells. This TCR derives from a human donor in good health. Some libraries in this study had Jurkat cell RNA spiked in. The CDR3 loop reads CASSGDVETQYF. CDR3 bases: TGTGCCAGCAGTGGGGACGTAGAGACCCAGTACTTC.